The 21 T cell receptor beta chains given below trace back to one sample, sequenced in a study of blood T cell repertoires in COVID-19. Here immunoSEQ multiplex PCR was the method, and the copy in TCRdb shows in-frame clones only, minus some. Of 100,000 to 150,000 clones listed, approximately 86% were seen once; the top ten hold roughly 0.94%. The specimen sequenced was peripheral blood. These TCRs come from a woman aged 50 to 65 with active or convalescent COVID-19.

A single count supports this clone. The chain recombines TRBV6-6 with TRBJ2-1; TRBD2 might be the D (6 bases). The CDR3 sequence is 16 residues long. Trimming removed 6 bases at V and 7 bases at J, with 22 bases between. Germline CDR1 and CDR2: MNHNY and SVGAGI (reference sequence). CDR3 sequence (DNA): TGTGCCAGCAGCAAGGGTGAGTGGGAGGTGTTTAATGAGCAGTTCTTC. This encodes CASSKGEWEVFNEQFF.

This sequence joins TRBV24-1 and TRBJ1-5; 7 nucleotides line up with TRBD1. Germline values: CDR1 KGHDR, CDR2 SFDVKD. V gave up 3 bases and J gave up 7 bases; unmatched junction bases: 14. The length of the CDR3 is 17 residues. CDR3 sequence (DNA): TGTGCCACCAGTGATGCGGCGACAGGGCCAGGGAGGCAGCCCCAGCATTTT. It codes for CATSDAATGPGRQPQHF.

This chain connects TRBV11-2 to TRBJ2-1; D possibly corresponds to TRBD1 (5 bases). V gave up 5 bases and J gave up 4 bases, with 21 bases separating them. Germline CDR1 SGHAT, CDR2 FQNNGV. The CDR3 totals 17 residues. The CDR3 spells CASSQLWGQGGYNEQFF. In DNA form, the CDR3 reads TGTGCCAGCAGCCAGTTGTGGGGCCAGGGTGGTTACAATGAGCAGTTCTTC.

The CDR3: CASSRAGQGGVGEQYF. The DNA for the CDR3 is TGCGCCAGCAGCAGAGCGGGACAGGGGGGGGTAGGCGAGCAGTACTTC. The genes are TRBV4-3 and TRBJ2-7; 11 bases match TRBD1. V dropped 5 bases and J dropped 6; count of bases not matched to a gene: 12. The germline CDR1 and CDR2 sequences are LGHNA and YSLEER. The CDR3 contains 16 residues.

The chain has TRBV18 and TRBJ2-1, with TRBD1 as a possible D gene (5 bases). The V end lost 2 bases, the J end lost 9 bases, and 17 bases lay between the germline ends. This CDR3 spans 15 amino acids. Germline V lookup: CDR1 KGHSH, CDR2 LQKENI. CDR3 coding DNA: TGTGCCAGCTCACCAAGGTTGACCTCTACAGGTGAGCAGTTCTTC. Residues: CASSPRLTSTGEQFF. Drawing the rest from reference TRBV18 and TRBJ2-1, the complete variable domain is NAGVMQNPRHLVRRRGQEARLRCSPMKGHSHVYWYRQLPEEGLKFMVYLQKENIIDESGMPKERFSAEFPKEGPSILRIQQVVRGDSAAYFCASSPRLTSTGEQFFGPGTRLTVL.

The CDR3 DNA follows: TGTGCCAGCAGCGAAGGACAGTCGGGCTATGGCTACACCTTC. Amino acids: CASSEGQSGYGYTF. The V and J genes are TRBV11-1 and TRBJ1-2; tentatively, D is TRBD1 (6 bases). V lost 5 bases, J lost 4 bases, and 14 bases lay in between. Per germline, CDR1 SGHAT and CDR2 FQDESV (reference sequence). CDR3 size: 14 residues.

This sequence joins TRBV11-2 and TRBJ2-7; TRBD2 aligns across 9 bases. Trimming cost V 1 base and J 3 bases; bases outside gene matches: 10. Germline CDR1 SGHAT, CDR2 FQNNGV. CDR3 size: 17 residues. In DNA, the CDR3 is TGTGCCAGCAGCTTAGGGATGTCTTGGCGGGAGGGCTACGAGCAGTACTTC. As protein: CASSLGMSWREGYEQYF.

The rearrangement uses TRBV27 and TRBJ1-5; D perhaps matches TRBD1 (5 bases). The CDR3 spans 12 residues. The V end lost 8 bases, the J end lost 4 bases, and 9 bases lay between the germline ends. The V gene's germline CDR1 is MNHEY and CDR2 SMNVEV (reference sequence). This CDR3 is CASGGSNQPQHF. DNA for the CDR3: TGTGCCAGCGGGGGGTCAAATCAGCCCCAGCATTTT.

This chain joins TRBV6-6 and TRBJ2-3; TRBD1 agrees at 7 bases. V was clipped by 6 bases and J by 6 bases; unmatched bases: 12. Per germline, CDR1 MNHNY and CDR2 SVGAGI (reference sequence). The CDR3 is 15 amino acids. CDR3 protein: CASRPDRTLDDTQYF. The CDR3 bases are TGTGCCAGCAGGCCGGACAGGACTTTGGACGATACGCAGTATTTT.

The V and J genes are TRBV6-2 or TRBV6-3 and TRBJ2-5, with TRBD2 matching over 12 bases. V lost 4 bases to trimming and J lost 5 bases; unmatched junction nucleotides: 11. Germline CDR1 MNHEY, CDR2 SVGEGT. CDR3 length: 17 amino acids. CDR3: CASSLPPTSGSVETQYF. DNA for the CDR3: TGTGCCAGCAGTTTACCCCCGACTAGCGGGAGCGTCGAGACCCAGTACTTC.

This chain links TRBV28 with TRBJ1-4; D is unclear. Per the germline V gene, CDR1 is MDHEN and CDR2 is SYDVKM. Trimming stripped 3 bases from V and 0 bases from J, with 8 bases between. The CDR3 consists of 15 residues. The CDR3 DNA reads TGTGCCAGCAGTTTGACGGGTGCAACTAATGAAAAACTGTTTTTT. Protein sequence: CASSLTGATNEKLFF. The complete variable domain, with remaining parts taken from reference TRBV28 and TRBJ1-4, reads DVKVTQSSRYLVKRTGEKVFLECVQDMDHENMFWYRQDPGLGLRLIYFSYDVKMKEKGDIPEGYSVSREKKERFSLILESASTNQTSMYLCASSLTGATNEKLFFGSGTQLSVL.

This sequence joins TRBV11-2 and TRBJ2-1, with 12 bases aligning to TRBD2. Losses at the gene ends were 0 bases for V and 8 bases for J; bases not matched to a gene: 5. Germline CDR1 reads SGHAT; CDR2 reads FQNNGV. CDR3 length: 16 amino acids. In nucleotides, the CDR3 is TGTGCCAGCAGCTTAGAATTCCTAGCGGGAGGGTATGAGCAGTTCTTC. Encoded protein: CASSLEFLAGGYEQFF.

In nucleotides, the CDR3 is TGTGCCAGCACGTGGAACACTGAAGCTTTCTTT. Protein sequence: CASTWNTEAFF. The chain recombines TRBV28 with TRBJ1-1; D is uncertain. The ends were cut back, 7 bases at V and 1 base at J, with 4 bases in the middle. This CDR3 has 11 residues. The germline V gene encodes CDR1 MDHEN and CDR2 SYDVKM. Complete variable domain (other parts from reference TRBV28 and TRBJ1-1): DVKVTQSSRYLVKRTGEKVFLECVQDMDHENMFWYRQDPGLGLRLIYFSYDVKMKEKGDIPEGYSVSREKKERFSLILESASTNQTSMYLCASTWNTEAFFGQGTRLTVV.

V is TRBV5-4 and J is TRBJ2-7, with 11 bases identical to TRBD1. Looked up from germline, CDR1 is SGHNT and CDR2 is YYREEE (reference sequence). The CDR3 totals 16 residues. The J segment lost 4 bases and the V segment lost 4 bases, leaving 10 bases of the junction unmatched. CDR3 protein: CASSPRTGGWKYEQYF. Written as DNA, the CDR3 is TGTGCCAGCAGCCCAAGGACAGGGGGCTGGAAATACGAGCAGTACTTC.

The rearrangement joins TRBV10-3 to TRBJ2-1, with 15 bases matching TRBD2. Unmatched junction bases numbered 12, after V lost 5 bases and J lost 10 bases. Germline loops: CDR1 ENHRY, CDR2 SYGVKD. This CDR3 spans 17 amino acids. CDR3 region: CAISSPQGLAGGVEQFF. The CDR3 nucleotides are TGTGCCATCAGTTCCCCCCAGGGACTAGCGGGGGGTGTGGAGCAGTTCTTC.

The chain's CDR3 is CASSPLGAGGPETQYF. The DNA for the CDR3 is TGTGCCAGCAGCCCGCTTGGGGCGGGAGGTCCGGAGACCCAGTACTTC. The chain links TRBV4-2 to TRBJ2-5; TRBD2 aligns across 8 bases. Germline V gene lookup returns CDR1 LGHNA and CDR2 YNFKEQ. The V gene end was trimmed by 4 bases and the J gene end by 5 bases; junction bases not matched to a gene: 12. The CDR3 length is 16 residues.

The DNA for the CDR3 is TGTGCCAGCAGCCAAGAAACAGCCTATGGCTACACCTTC. Its translation: CASSQETAYGYTF. The chain has TRBV14 and TRBJ1-2; D call uncertain. The CDR3 totals 13 residues. V lost 0 bases to trimming and J lost 4 bases, with 6 bases between them. The germline V gene has CDR1 SGHDN and CDR2 FVKESK.

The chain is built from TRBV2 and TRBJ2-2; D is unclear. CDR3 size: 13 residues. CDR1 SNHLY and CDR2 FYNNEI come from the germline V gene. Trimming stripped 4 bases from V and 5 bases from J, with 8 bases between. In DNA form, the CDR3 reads TGTGCCAGCAGTGCCACTCGGACCGGGGAGCTGTTTTTT. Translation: CASSATRTGELFF.

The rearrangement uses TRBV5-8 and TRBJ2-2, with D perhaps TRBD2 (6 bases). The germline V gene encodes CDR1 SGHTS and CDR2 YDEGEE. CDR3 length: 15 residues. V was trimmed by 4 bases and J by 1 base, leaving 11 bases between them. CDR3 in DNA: TGTGCCAGCAGCAGGAGCGGGTGGAACACCGGGGAGCTGTTTTTT. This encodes CASSRSGWNTGELFF.

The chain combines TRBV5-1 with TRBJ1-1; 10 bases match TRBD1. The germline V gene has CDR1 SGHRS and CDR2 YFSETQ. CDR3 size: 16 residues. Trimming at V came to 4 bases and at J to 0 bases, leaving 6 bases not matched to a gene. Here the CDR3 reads CASSLGQGGMNTEAFF. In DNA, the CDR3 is TGCGCCAGCAGCCTAGGACAGGGGGGAATGAACACTGAAGCTTTCTTT.

CDR3 coding DNA: TGTGCCAGCAGTTACGGGCTAGCGGTTAGCACAGATACGCAGTATTTT. The encoded protein is CASSYGLAVSTDTQYF. The chain carries TRBV6-5 and TRBJ2-3; the match to TRBD2 covers 7 bases. Germline CDR1 MNHEY, CDR2 SVGAGI. The CDR3 consists of 16 residues. Unmatched junction bases numbered 5, after V lost 2 bases and J lost 0 bases.